This T cell receptor (beta chain) was sequenced during a study of response to subunit inactivated influenza vaccine. This CDR3 has 15 amino acids. Germline V lookup: CDR1 SGHVS, CDR2 FQNEAQ. V dropped 2 bases and J dropped 8 bases, with 16 bases sitting between them. The study, taken as a whole, reports: T cells newly recruited by each seasonal influenza vaccination are few, the authors suggested.

TCRdb re-derived calls from the RT-PCR reads in MiXCR, one entry per CDR3 protein. This sample has 600,000 to 700,000 distinct CDR3 sequences, with 12% to 15% found just once. This clonotype has a count of ten or more. Its antigen remains unknown. This chain joins TRBV7-8 and TRBJ2-1; D uncertain. Sequencing was performed on PBMCs from blood, taken approximately 15 days before vaccination. This sequence was found in a man aged 45-65 years who received an inactivated influenza vaccine. The CDR3 DNA is TGTGCCAGCAGCTTAAACCCCGCACGGTGGGATGAGCAGTTCTTC. Amino acid sequence: CASSLNPARWDEQFF.